This TCR beta chain was sequenced for a study of molecular identifiers for immune sequencing clone quantification. As for the study in general: The replicates split RNA from about 20,000 or 100,000 naive CD8 cells five ways and sequenced four.

Each CDR3 protein is one row after TCRdb ran MiXCR on the PCR reads. The top ten hold 0.7% to 0.95% of the sample, which has 460,000 or so distinct CDR3 sequences, about a fifth seen once. Remarks on this clonotype: Its specificity is not known. This could be a read error, since a much larger clone is one nucleotide away.

Trimming took 2 bases from V and 9 from J; bases not matched to a gene: 12. Germline CDR1 reads MNHEY; CDR2 reads SVGAGI. The CDR3 sequence is 16 residues long. Sequencing libraries of naive CD8 cells derived from approximately 20,000 to 980,000 sorted cells with 10%, 30% or 50% RNA. Naive CD8 T cells were sorted as CD8+CD4-CCR7+CD45RA+. Study-level results: In naive cells, under 1% of molecules belonged to clones above 20 RNA copies, against over 98% in effector cells.

The chain has TRBV6-5 and TRBJ2-7; 11 bases map to TRBD1. The source is a human donor in good health. Some libraries in this study had Jurkat cell RNA spiked in. Sequencing was carried out using naive CD8+ T cells from blood, with Jurkat cell RNA spiked in. Stated subset: FACS-sorted CD8+CD4-CCR7+CD45RA+ naive T cells. DNA of the CDR3: TGTGCCAGCAGTTACAGGACAGGGGGCAGTGAAGTCGGGCAGTACTTC. Translation: CASSYRTGGSEVGQYF.